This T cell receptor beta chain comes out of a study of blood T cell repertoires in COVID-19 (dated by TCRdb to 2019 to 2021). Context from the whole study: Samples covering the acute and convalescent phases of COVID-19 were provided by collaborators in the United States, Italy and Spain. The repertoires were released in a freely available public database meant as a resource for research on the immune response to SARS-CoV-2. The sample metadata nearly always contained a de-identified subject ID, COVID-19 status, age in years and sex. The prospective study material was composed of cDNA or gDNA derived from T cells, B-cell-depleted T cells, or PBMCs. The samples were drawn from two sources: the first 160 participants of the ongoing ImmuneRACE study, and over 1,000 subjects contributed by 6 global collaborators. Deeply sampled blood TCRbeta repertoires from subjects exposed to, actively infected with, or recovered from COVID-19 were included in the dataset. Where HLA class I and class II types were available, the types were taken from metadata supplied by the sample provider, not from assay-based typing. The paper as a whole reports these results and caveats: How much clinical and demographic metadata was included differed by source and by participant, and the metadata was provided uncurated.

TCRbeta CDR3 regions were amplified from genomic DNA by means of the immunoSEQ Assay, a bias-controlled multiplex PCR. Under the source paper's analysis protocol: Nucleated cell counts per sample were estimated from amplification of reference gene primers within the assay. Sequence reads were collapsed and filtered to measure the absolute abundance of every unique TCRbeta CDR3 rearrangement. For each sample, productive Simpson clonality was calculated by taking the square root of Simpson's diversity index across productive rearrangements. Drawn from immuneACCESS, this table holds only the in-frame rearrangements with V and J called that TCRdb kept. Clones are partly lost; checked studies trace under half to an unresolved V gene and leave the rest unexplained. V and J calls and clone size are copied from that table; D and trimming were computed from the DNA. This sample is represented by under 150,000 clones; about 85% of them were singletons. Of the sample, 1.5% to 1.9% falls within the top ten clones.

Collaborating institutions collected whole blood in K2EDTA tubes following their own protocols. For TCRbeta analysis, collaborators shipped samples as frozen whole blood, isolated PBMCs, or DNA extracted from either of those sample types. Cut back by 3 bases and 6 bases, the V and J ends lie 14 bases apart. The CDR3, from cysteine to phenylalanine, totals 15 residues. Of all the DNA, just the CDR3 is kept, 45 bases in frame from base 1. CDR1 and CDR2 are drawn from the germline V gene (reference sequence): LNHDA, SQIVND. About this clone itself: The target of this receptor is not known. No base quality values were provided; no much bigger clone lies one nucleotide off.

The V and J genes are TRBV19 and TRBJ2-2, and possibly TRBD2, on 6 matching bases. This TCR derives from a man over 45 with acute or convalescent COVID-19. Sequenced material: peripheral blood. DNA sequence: TGTGCCAGTAGTATCGGGCAGGCGGGGCCCGGGGAGCTGTTTTTT. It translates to CASSIGQAGPGELFF.